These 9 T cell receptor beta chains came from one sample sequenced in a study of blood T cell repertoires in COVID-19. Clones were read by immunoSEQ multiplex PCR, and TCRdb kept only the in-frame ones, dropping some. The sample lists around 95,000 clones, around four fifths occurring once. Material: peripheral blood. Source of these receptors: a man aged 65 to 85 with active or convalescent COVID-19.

CDR3 DNA: TGTGCCAGCAGGGGGTCCCCAGGGGGCAATCAGCCCCAGCATTTT. This sequence encodes CASRGSPGGNQPQHF. The chain recombines TRBV6-5 with TRBJ1-5; perhaps TRBD1 as D (6 bases). The V end lost 6 bases, the J end lost 2 bases, and 14 bases lay between the germline ends. This CDR3 is 15 amino acids long. Per the germline V gene, CDR1 is MNHEY and CDR2 is SVGAGI.

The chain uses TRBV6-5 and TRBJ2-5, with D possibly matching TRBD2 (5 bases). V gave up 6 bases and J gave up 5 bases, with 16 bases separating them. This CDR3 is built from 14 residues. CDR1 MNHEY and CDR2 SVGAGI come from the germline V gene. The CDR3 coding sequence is TGTGCCAGCAGGAGCCCCCTACTAGGGGAGACCCAGTACTTC. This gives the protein CASRSPLLGETQYF.

CDR3 nucleotide sequence: TGTGCCAGCAGTTTGGGGGGTCGTCAGCCCCAGCATTTT. This codes for CASSLGGRQPQHF. This sequence joins TRBV12-3 or TRBV12-4 and TRBJ1-5, with D tentatively TRBD1 (5 bases). The V end was cut by 3 bases, the J end by 6 bases, with 9 bases between. This CDR3 is built from 13 residues.

Written as DNA, the CDR3 is TGTGCCAGCAGTTACGGGCAGTATAATTCACCCCTCCACTTT. Protein product: CASSYGQYNSPLHF. The chain uses TRBV6-5 and TRBJ1-6, with D unclear. Between the trimmed V and J ends, which lost 2 bases and 4 bases, there was a span of 6 bases. The CDR3 is 14 residues long. CDR1 and CDR2 (germline): MNHEY, SVGAGI.

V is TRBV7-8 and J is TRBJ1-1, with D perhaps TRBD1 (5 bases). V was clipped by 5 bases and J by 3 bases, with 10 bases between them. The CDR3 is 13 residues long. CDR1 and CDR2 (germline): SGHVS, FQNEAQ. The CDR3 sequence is CASSRVGHTEAFF. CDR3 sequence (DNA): TGTGCCAGCAGCCGGGTGGGGCACACTGAAGCTTTCTTT.

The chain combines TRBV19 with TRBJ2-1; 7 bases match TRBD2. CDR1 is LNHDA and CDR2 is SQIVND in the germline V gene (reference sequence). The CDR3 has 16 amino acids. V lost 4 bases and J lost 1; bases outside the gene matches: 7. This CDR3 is CASSRTAGESYNEQFF. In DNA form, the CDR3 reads TGTGCCAGTAGTAGGACGGCGGGGGAGTCCTACAATGAGCAGTTCTTC.

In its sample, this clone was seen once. The CDR3 nucleotides are TGTGCCAGCACGCCCGGGACAGGGGGCCCGGAGGGCTACACCTTC. Amino acids: CASTPGTGGPEGYTF. The genes are TRBV18 and TRBJ1-2; 12 nucleotides align to TRBD1. The CDR3 covers 15 residues. Germline V gene data show CDR1 as KGHSH and CDR2 as LQKENI. The J segment lost 8 bases and the V segment lost 8 bases, leaving 12 bases of the junction unmatched.

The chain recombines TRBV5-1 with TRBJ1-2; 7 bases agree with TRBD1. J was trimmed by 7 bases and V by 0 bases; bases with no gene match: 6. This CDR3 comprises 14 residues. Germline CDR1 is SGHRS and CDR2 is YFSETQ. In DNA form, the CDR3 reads TGCGCCAGCAGCTTGGGGTCAGGGGGTGCTGGCTACACCTTC. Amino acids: CASSLGSGGAGYTF.

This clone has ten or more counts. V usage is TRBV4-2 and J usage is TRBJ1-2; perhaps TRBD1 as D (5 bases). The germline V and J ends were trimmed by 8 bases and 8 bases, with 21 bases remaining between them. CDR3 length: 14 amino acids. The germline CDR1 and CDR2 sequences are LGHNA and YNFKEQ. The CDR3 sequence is CASSQTRADGGYTF. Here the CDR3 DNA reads TGTGCCAGCTCCCAGACCAGGGCAGATGGGGGCTACACCTTC.